The text below deals with one T cell receptor beta chain. What it binds is unknown. cDNA synthesis used the whole RNA isolate, giving expressed TCRB sequences. Libraries were prepared by immunoSEQ multiplex PCR; TCRdb keeps only in-frame clonotypes and omits some of them. The table lists a few hundred thousand clones, roughly 22% of them singletons. Via CD45RO/CCR7/CD25/CD127/CD95/CD27, cells of the CD4+ naive, central memory, regulatory and stem cell-like memory subsets were sorted. In all sorted populations, purity surpassed 98%. The data were taken from a study of beta chain features in type 1 diabetes. Study overall: The examined sorted cells totaled 110 million or so across samples. Findings and caveats of the study: Whether HLA type affects TCRB rearrangement stayed undetermined in the present work. Shortening of TCRB CDR3s, moderate but significant, appeared in all four CD4+ subsets of Type 1 diabetes patients.

The trim removed 3 bases at V and 8 bases at J, leaving 8 bases unmatched. The CDR3 is 15 residues long. Germline V gene sequence: CDR1 MDHEN, CDR2 SYDVKM. The chain recombines TRBV28 with TRBJ1-4, with 8 bases lining up with TRBD1. Sequencing was performed on naive CD4+ T cells from blood. This clonotype was obtained from a woman aged 40 to 55 with type 1 diabetes. For the CDR3, the DNA is TGTGCCAGCAGTTTCCCCGGACAGGGTGGGGAAAAACTGTTTTTT. Translated, it gives CASSFPGQGGEKLFF. Full variable domain (missing parts from reference TRBV28 and TRBJ1-4): DVKVTQSSRYLVKRTGEKVFLECVQDMDHENMFWYRQDPGLGLRLIYFSYDVKMKEKGDIPEGYSVSREKKERFSLILESASTNQTSMYLCASSFPGQGGEKLFFGSGTQLSVL.